A selection of T cell receptor beta chains follows, all from one sample in a study of CD8+ T cells in alopecia areata. Clones were read by immunoSEQ multiplex PCR, and TCRdb kept only the in-frame ones, dropping some. The repertoire includes a few hundred thousand clones, 35% to 40% of them detected once, and 0.48% sits in the top ten. Specimen: CD4+ T cells sorted from blood, collected at roughly week 30, from a patient treated with tofacitinib. The receptors derive from a human donor with alopecia areata. CDR3s include the opening cysteine and the closing phenylalanine or tryptophan. The D gene is left open where the match is weak. Clone size is shown for a subset of rows, as once, few, many or a class of expanded clone.

clone_size	j_call	d_call	v_call	cdr3_nt	cdr3_aa
many	TRBJ1-1	NA	TRBV18	TGTGCCAGCTCACCCGGGCTGGAAAACACTGAAGCTTTCTTT	CASSPGLENTEAFF
few	TRBJ2-2	NA	TRBV19	TGTGCCAGTAGTATAGGAGGCGGGTCGAACACCGGGGAGCTGTTTTTT	CASSIGGGSNTGELFF
NA	TRBJ2-2	NA	TRBV2	TGTGCCAGCACCAAGTGGCGGAGGAACACCGGGGAGCTGTTTTTT	CASTKWRRNTGELFF
NA	TRBJ2-7	NA	TRBV6-5	TGTGCCAGCAGTTATGGTGTCAACTACGAGCAGTACTTC	CASSYGVNYEQYF
few	TRBJ2-3	NA	TRBV2	TGTGCCACCATATCCCTGCGGGCAGGGACGCAGTATTTT	CATISLRAGTQYF
NA	TRBJ2-3	TRBD2	TRBV4-1	TGCGCCAGCAGCCCAGCAGGCGGGAGTGTCGGGACAGATACGCAGTATTTT	CASSPAGGSVGTDTQYF
NA	TRBJ2-3	TRBD2	TRBV29-1	TGCAGCGTTAGAGGGAGGGCCACAGATACGCAGTATTTT	CSVRGRATDTQYF
NA	TRBJ1-2	NA	TRBV5-8	TGTGCCAGCAGCGCACCCATCGCTGCCCGGTATGGCTACACCTTC	CASSAPIAARYGYTF
NA	TRBJ2-7	NA	TRBV30	TGTGCCTGGAGTGACTATCGCCAAGCCGTGGAGCAGTACTTC	CAWSDYRQAVEQYF
NA	TRBJ2-1	NA	TRBV11-2	TGTGCCAGCAGGCTAGACAATGAGCAGTTCTTC	CASRLDNEQFF
few	TRBJ2-7	NA	TRBV4-1	TGCGCCAGCAGCCAAGAGGAGACCGCCGAGCAGTACTTC	CASSQEETAEQYF
many	TRBJ1-2	NA	TRBV9	TGTGCCAGCAGCGCCAATACAGTTCCTGGCTACACCTTC	CASSANTVPGYTF
NA	TRBJ2-1	NA	TRBV6-1	TGTGCCAGCAGTGAGGAGGCAAAAAAAACACAGTTCTTC	CASSEEAKKTQFF
NA	TRBJ2-7	NA	TRBV7-9	TGTGCCAGCCTCAATCGTAGCTCAGCTTCATACGAGCAGTACTTC	CASLNRSSASYEQYF
NA	TRBJ1-1	NA	TRBV9	TGTGCCAGCAGCGTAGAAATCAGGACTGAAGCTTTCTTT	CASSVEIRTEAFF
few	TRBJ2-5	NA	TRBV28	TGTGCCAGCAGCCCCGGGGGACGCCTCCTCCAAGAGACCCAGTACTTC	CASSPGGRLLQETQYF
few	TRBJ2-7	TRBD2	TRBV18	TGTGCCAGCTCACCACCGGGGACTAGCGGGACCAACTACGAGCAGTACTTC	CASSPPGTSGTNYEQYF
NA	TRBJ1-4	NA	TRBV14	TGTGCCAGCAGCCCCGGGTCAGGGGTTGAAAAACTGTTTTTT	CASSPGSGVEKLFF
NA	TRBJ2-2	NA	TRBV2	TGTGCCAGCAGTGGACAGGAGGGCGGGGAGCTGTTTTTT	CASSGQEGGELFF
NA	TRBJ2-7	TRBD1	TRBV5-1	TGCGCCAGCAGCCAGGGGGCTGCCTACGAGCAGTACTTC	CASSQGAAYEQYF
NA	TRBJ2-7	TRBD2	TRBV7-2	TGTGCCAGCACCTTGGCAGCGGGAGAGTACTACGAGCAGTACTTC	CASTLAAGEYYEQYF
NA	TRBJ2-7	NA	TRBV18	TGTGCCAGCTCACAACTAGTACTCCTCAACTCCTACGAGCAGTACTTC	CASSQLVLLNSYEQYF
NA	TRBJ1-5	NA	TRBV7-9	TGTGCCAGCAGCTTAGGGGGCTACAATCAGCCCCAGCATTTT	CASSLGGYNQPQHF
NA	TRBJ2-5	TRBD1	TRBV30	TGTGCCTATTCCCCTGGACAGGGGATACCCCAAGAGACCCAGTACTTC	CAYSPGQGIPQETQYF
once	TRBJ1-1	NA	TRBV2	TGTGCCAGCACCGAGAGGGGAACTGAAGCTTTCTTT	CASTERGTEAFF